The 14 T cell receptor beta chains below all came from one sample that was sequenced in a study of blood T cell repertoires in COVID-19. The data were produced by immunoSEQ multiplex PCR, yet TCRdb's version contains in-frame clones alone and is incomplete. This table has some 300,000 clones, nearly 90% appearing once. The sample comprised PBMCs or T cells enriched from blood (not recorded which). The receptors were sampled from a woman younger than 45 who had recovered from COVID-19.

The chain combines TRBV14 with TRBJ1-2, with D hard to call. The CDR3 spans 16 residues. CDR1 is SGHDN and CDR2 is FVKESK in the germline V gene. V was trimmed by 0 bases and J by 4 bases, leaving 15 bases between them. As DNA, the CDR3 is TGTGCCAGCAGCCAAGATACCATAGTCAACCTCTATGGCTACACCTTC. Its translation: CASSQDTIVNLYGYTF.

This rearrangement joins TRBV28 to TRBJ2-3, with TRBD2 matching 10 bases. The CDR3 totals 16 residues. With V trimmed by 3 bases and J by 8 bases, 11 bases remained unmatched. Germline values: CDR1 MDHEN, CDR2 SYDVKM. Written as DNA, the CDR3 is TGTGCCAGCAGTTTTGGGAGCGGGGGGGCATCGGGTACGCAGTATTTT. Translated: CASSFGSGGASGTQYF.

This clone was counted only a few times. This chain links TRBV3-1 (or the pseudogene TRBV3-2) with TRBJ1-1; no firm D call. Trimming left V 1 base short and J 6 bases short, with 12 bases between. Per germline, CDR1 LGHDT and CDR2 YNNKEL (reference sequence). This CDR3 contains 14 residues. The DNA of the CDR3 is TGTGCCAGCAGCCAAGGGGAGGGATTACCTGAAGCTTTCTTT. It codes for CASSQGEGLPEAFF.

The chain joins TRBV5-1 to TRBJ2-2; 7 bases are a match to TRBD2. The germline gives CDR1 SGHRS, CDR2 YFSETQ. The CDR3 is made up of 15 amino acids. J lost 0 bases, V lost 3 bases, and 2 bases had no gene match. DNA for the CDR3: TGCGCCAGCAGCTACAGCGGGGCGAACACCGGGGAGCTGTTTTTT. This sequence encodes CASSYSGANTGELFF. Supplemented by reference TRBV5-1 and TRBJ2-2, the full variable domain reads KAGVTQTPRYLIKTRGQQVTLSCSPISGHRSVSWYQQTPGQGLQFLFEYFSETQRNKGNFPGRFSGRQFSNSRSEMNVSTLELGDSALYLCASSYSGANTGELFFGEGSRLTVL.

The CDR3: CASSLGRVITYEQYF. The CDR3 DNA sequence: TGCGCCAGCAGCCTCGGGAGGGTTATAACCTACGAGCAGTACTTC. The chain recombines TRBV5-1 with TRBJ2-7, with 8 bases lining up with TRBD2. Per germline, CDR1 SGHRS and CDR2 YFSETQ. This CDR3 has 15 amino acids. The V and J ends lost 4 bases and 2 bases, in that order; junction bases with no gene match: 8. Supplemented by reference TRBV5-1 and TRBJ2-7, the full variable domain reads KAGVTQTPRYLIKTRGQQVTLSCSPISGHRSVSWYQQTPGQGLQFLFEYFSETQRNKGNFPGRFSGRQFSNSRSEMNVSTLELGDSALYLCASSLGRVITYEQYFGPGTRLTVT.

The chain combines TRBV4-1 with TRBJ2-6, with no clear D. This CDR3 has 16 amino acids. CDR1 and CDR2 from the germline V gene are MGHRA and YSYEKL. The V end lost 2 bases, the J end lost 0 bases, and 8 bases lay between the germline ends. The CDR3 bases are TGCGCCAGCAGCCAACTCGTTGTCTCTGGGGCCAACGTCCTGACTTTC. It codes for CASSQLVVSGANVLTF.

This clone was observed once. This chain joins TRBV14 and TRBJ1-3; D unclear. CDR1 and CDR2 (germline): SGHDN, FVKESK. The ends were cut back, 6 bases at V and 0 bases at J, with 15 bases in the middle. The CDR3 has 16 residues. The CDR3: CASRIGGSLSGNTIYF. The CDR3 region has the DNA TGTGCCAGCAGGATAGGAGGGTCGCTCTCTGGAAACACCATATATTTT.

The V and J genes are TRBV25-1 and TRBJ2-7, with 7 bases aligning to TRBD2. Looked up from germline, CDR1 is MGHDK and CDR2 is SYGVNS. The length of the CDR3 is 16 residues. Trimming removed 1 base from V and 7 bases from J; junction bases left unmatched: 13. The CDR3 region has the DNA TGTGCCAGCAGTGAATTAACCGCTGGACTAGGACGAGAGCAGTACTTC. Protein: CASSELTAGLGREQYF.

This chain connects TRBV10-1 to TRBJ2-1; 11 bases map to TRBD1. V was clipped by 4 bases and J by 7 bases; unmatched bases: 3. The germline V gene has CDR1 WNHNN and CDR2 SYGVQD (reference sequence). The CDR3 spans 14 residues. For the CDR3, the DNA is TGCGCCAGCAGTGCCGGGACAGGGGGTAATGAGCAGTTCTTC. This codes for CASSAGTGGNEQFF.

The genes are TRBV28 and TRBJ1-2; D is undetermined. The V end lost 8 bases, the J end lost 0 bases, and 13 bases lay between the germline ends. CDR3 length: 14 amino acids. Germline V gives CDR1 MDHEN, CDR2 SYDVKM. The CDR3 spells CASGEIGANYGYTF. CDR3 coding DNA: TGTGCCAGCGGAGAGATTGGAGCTAACTATGGCTACACCTTC.

The chain employs TRBV5-6 and TRBJ2-1, with D possibly TRBD2 on 6 matching bases. Germline V lookup: CDR1 SGHDT, CDR2 YYEEEE. The germline V and J ends were trimmed by 4 bases and 6 bases, with 20 bases remaining between them. The CDR3 runs to 16 residues. The CDR3 sequence: CASSLLAARTGNEQFF. The CDR3 region has the DNA TGTGCCAGCAGCCTCTTAGCGGCCCGGACTGGCAATGAGCAGTTCTTC. The whole variable domain, remainder taken from reference TRBV5-6 and TRBJ2-1, is DAGVTQSPTHLIKTRGQQVTLRCSPKSGHDTVSWYQQALGQGPQFIFQYYEEEERQRGNFPDRFSGHQFPNYSSELNVNALLLGDSALYLCASSLLAARTGNEQFFGPGTRLTVL.

The chain has TRBV9 and TRBJ2-7; TRBD1 aligns across 7 bases. The V gene end was trimmed by 7 bases and the J gene end by 6 bases; junction bases not matched to a gene: 22. CDR3 size: 17 residues. Germline CDR1 SGDLS, CDR2 YYNGEE. CDR3 nucleotides: TGTGCCAGCGGCGGACCCGTACAGGGGAGTTGGCTTGGCGAGCAGTACTTC. Protein sequence: CASGGPVQGSWLGEQYF. Full variable domain (outside the CDR3, taken from reference TRBV9 and TRBJ2-7): DSGVTQTPKHLITATGQRVTLRCSPRSGDLSVYWYQQSLDQGLQFLIQYYNGEERAKGNILERFSAQQFPDLHSELNLSSLELGDSALYFCASGGPVQGSWLGEQYFGPGTRLTVT.

This clone showed up just once. The chain recombines TRBV7-2 with TRBJ1-1, with a possible D match to TRBD1 (5 bases). The length of the CDR3 is 15 residues. Germline CDR1 and CDR2: SGHTA and FQGNSA. Trimming stripped 1 base from V and 4 bases from J, with 13 bases between. The CDR3, as DNA: TGTGCCAGCAGCTTAGTGGAGGGAAGGGGCACTGAAGCTTTCTTT. Its protein product is CASSLVEGRGTEAFF.

A single count supports this clone. The V gene is TRBV19, the J gene TRBJ1-5; D may be TRBD1 (5 bases). Trimming removed 5 bases from V and 4 bases from J, with 15 bases in between. The CDR3 extends over 15 amino acids. Germline lookup yields CDR1 LNHDA and CDR2 SQIVND (reference sequence). The chain's CDR3 is CASSPRGEGNQPQHF. Written as DNA, the CDR3 is TGTGCCAGTAGTCCTCGAGGGGAGGGAAATCAGCCCCAGCATTTT.